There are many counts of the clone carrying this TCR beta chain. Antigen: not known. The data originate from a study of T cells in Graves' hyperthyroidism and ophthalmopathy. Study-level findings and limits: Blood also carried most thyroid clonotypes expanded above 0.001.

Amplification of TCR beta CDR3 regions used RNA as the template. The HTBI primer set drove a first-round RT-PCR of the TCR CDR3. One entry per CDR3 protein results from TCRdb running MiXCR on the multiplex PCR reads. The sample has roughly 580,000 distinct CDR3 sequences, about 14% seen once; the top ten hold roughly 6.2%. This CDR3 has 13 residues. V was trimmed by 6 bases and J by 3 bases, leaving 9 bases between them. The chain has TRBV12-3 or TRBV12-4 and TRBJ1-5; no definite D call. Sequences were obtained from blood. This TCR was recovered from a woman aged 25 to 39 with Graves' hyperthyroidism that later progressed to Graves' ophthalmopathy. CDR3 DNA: TGTGCCAGCAGGCCCGGAGACAATCAGCCCCAGCATTTT. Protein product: CASRPGDNQPQHF.